These T cell receptor beta chains were read from a single sample in a study of a mutant IDH1 vaccine in newly diagnosed glioma. For these receptors, no antigen is known. Here immunoSEQ multiplex PCR was the method, and the copy in TCRdb shows in-frame clones only, minus some. Of 40,000 to 50,000 clones listed, 82% are singletons. This specimen consisted of PBMCs, obtained from a glioma patient whose treatment included an IDH1 peptide vaccine. All receptors derive from a man aged 18 to 30 with glioma. Some clones in this sample may be carry-over from other donors' samples. Both conserved end residues are part of each CDR3. The order of the fields is J gene, clone size, V gene, D gene, CDR3 protein, CDR3 DNA. A D gene is named only where the DNA matches it firmly. Some rows mark clone size as missing; the rest say once, few, many or name a class of expanded clone.

j_gene: TRBJ2-7; abundance: -; v_gene: TRBV19; d_gene: TRBD2; CDR3aa: CASSMASGGEQYF; CDR3nt: TGTGCCAGTAGTATGGCTAGCGGTGGGGAGCAGTACTTC
j_gene: TRBJ1-1; abundance: few; v_gene: TRBV6-1; d_gene: -; CDR3aa: CASSLMNTEAFF; CDR3nt: TGTGCCAGCAGTTTAATGAACACTGAAGCTTTCTTT
j_gene: TRBJ1-1; abundance: few; v_gene: TRBV30; d_gene: -; CDR3aa: CAWRGDGPEAFF; CDR3nt: TGTGCCTGGAGGGGGGACGGCCCTGAAGCTTTCTTT
j_gene: TRBJ2-7; abundance: -; v_gene: TRBV15; d_gene: TRBD1; CDR3aa: CATSRDRGWDREQYF; CDR3nt: TGTGCCACCAGCAGAGATCGCGGTTGGGACAGGGAGCAGTACTTC
j_gene: TRBJ2-7; abundance: once; v_gene: TRBV7-8; d_gene: -; CDR3aa: CASSLAAEIYEQYF; CDR3nt: TGTGCCAGCAGCTTAGCGGCAGAGATCTACGAGCAGTACTTC
j_gene: TRBJ1-5; abundance: -; v_gene: TRBV6-1; d_gene: -; CDR3aa: CASSATGYYSNQPQHF; CDR3nt: TGTGCCAGCAGTGCTACAGGGTACTATAGCAATCAGCCCCAGCATTTT
j_gene: TRBJ1-5; abundance: -; v_gene: TRBV6-1; d_gene: TRBD1; CDR3aa: CASSEGTGEAYGNQPQHF; CDR3nt: TGTGCCAGCAGTGAAGGGACAGGGGAGGCCTACGGCAATCAGCCCCAGCATTTT
j_gene: TRBJ1-2; abundance: -; v_gene: TRBV4-1; d_gene: -; CDR3aa: CASSQGAIENYGYTF; CDR3nt: TGCGCCAGCAGCCAAGGGGCAATCGAAAACTATGGCTACACCTTC
j_gene: TRBJ1-2; abundance: -; v_gene: TRBV7-2; d_gene: -; CDR3aa: CASSFVGGPSGYTF; CDR3nt: TGTGCCAGCAGCTTTGTAGGGGGGCCTTCGGGCTACACCTTC
j_gene: TRBJ1-2; abundance: -; v_gene: TRBV27; d_gene: TRBD1; CDR3aa: CASSSRLQGHGYTF; CDR3nt: TGTGCCAGCAGTTCCCGCCTACAGGGGCACGGCTACACCTTC
j_gene: TRBJ2-7; abundance: few; v_gene: TRBV25-1; d_gene: -; CDR3aa: CASSEVGSSYEQYF; CDR3nt: TGTGCCAGCAGTGAGGTAGGCAGCTCCTACGAGCAGTACTTC
j_gene: TRBJ1-3; abundance: once; v_gene: TRBV19; d_gene: -; CDR3aa: CASSRGDTFSSGNTIYF; CDR3nt: TGTGCCAGTAGTAGGGGGGACACATTCAGCTCTGGAAACACCATATATTTT
j_gene: TRBJ2-7; abundance: -; v_gene: TRBV6-1; d_gene: -; CDR3aa: CASSEWVLVGHEQYF; CDR3nt: TGTGCCAGCAGTGAATGGGTTTTGGTAGGGCACGAGCAGTACTTC
j_gene: TRBJ1-4; abundance: few; v_gene: TRBV30; d_gene: TRBD1; CDR3aa: CAWSVQGQGAEKLFF; CDR3nt: TGTGCCTGGAGTGTACAGGGACAGGGGGCTGAAAAACTGTTTTTT
j_gene: TRBJ2-1; abundance: -; v_gene: TRBV5-1; d_gene: -; CDR3aa: CASSSGRSYNEQFF; CDR3nt: TGCGCCAGCAGCTCTGGACGCTCCTACAATGAGCAGTTCTTC
j_gene: TRBJ1-2; abundance: -; v_gene: TRBV7-3; d_gene: -; CDR3aa: CASSLTGGTNAHTF; CDR3nt: TGTGCCAGCAGCTTAACGGGGGGAACTAACGCCCACACCTTC
j_gene: TRBJ2-7; abundance: -; v_gene: TRBV30; d_gene: -; CDR3aa: CAWSPQNGREQYF; CDR3nt: TGTGCCTGGAGTCCCCAGAACGGGCGCGAGCAGTACTTC
j_gene: TRBJ1-5; abundance: -; v_gene: TRBV5-4; d_gene: -; CDR3aa: CASSFCQGSNQPQHF; CDR3nt: TGTGCCAGCAGCTTCTGCCAGGGTAGCAATCAGCCCCAGCATTTT
j_gene: TRBJ1-5; abundance: -; v_gene: TRBV7-9; d_gene: -; CDR3aa: CASSLDNQPQHF; CDR3nt: TGTGCCAGCAGCCTGGACAATCAGCCCCAGCATTTT
j_gene: TRBJ1-1; abundance: -; v_gene: TRBV5-6; d_gene: -; CDR3aa: CASSFRATYMNTEAFF; CDR3nt: TGTGCCAGCAGCTTCCGGGCAACCTACATGAACACTGAAGCTTTCTTT
j_gene: TRBJ1-1; abundance: few; v_gene: TRBV7-9; d_gene: -; CDR3aa: CASSGFGGGTEAFF; CDR3nt: TGTGCCAGCAGCGGGTTCGGGGGTGGAACTGAAGCTTTCTTT
j_gene: TRBJ2-5; abundance: medium-sized; v_gene: TRBV29-1; d_gene: -; CDR3aa: CSGRLDQETQYF; CDR3nt: TGCAGCGGAAGACTAGACCAAGAGACCCAGTACTTC
j_gene: TRBJ1-1; abundance: -; v_gene: TRBV7-3; d_gene: -; CDR3aa: CASSLGVSGNTEAFF; CDR3nt: TGTGCCAGCAGCTTAGGGGTGAGCGGAAACACTGAAGCTTTCTTT